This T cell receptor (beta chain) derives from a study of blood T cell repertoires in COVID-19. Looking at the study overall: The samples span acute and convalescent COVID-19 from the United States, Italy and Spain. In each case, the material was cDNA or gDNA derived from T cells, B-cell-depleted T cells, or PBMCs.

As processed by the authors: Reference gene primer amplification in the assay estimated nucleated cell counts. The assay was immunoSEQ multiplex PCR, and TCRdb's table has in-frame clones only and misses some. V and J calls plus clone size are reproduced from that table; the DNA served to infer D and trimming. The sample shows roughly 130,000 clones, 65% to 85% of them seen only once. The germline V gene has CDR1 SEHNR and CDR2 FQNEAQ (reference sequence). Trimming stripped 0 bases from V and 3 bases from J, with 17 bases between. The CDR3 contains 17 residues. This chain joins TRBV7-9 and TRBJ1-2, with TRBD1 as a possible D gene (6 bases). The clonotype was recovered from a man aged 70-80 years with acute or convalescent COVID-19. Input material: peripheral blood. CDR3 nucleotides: TGTGCCAGCAGCTTAGCAGAGATTGGACAGAATTACTATGGCTACACCTTC. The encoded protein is CASSLAEIGQNYYGYTF.